A single sample is the source of the 21 T cell receptor beta chains below, sequenced in a study of CD4 T cells in relation to SARS-CoV-2 and coronaviruses. Before the COVID-19 pandemic, during about 2011-2019, CD4+ T cells were taken from unexposed donors. Here immunoSEQ multiplex PCR was the method, and the copy in TCRdb shows in-frame clones only, minus some. The sample lists tens of thousands of clones; more than 80% were seen once. Sequenced: naive CD4+ T cells from PBMCs. Indicated subset: naive CD4+ T cells isolated by negative enrichment. These receptor sequences come from a human donor in good health.

The rearrangement joins TRBV5-1 to TRBJ1-6; D remains unclear. The CDR3 contains 14 residues. CDR1 and CDR2 from the germline V gene are SGHRS and YFSETQ. V lost 4 bases and J lost 6, with 11 bases in between. The CDR3 bases are TGCGCCAGCAGCCAGAGGACTAGTAATTCACCCCTCCACTTT. Its protein is CASSQRTSNSPLHF.

This clone was counted once. The chain employs TRBV4-1 and TRBJ2-1; D possibly matches TRBD1 or TRBD2 (5 bases each). CDR1 is MGHRA, CDR2 YSYEKL, per germline. Trimming cost V 3 bases and J 7 bases, with 10 bases left between them. This CDR3 has 13 residues. The CDR3 region has the DNA TGCGCCAGCAGCCAGAGGGGCGGGAATGAGCAGTTCTTC. It specifies CASSQRGGNEQFF.

This clone was detected only once. As DNA, the CDR3 is TGTGCCATCACTCCGGACAGGGCCGGCACTGAAGCTTTCTTT. As protein: CAITPDRAGTEAFF. V is TRBV10-3 and J is TRBJ1-1; 8 nucleotides match TRBD1. The CDR3 extends over 14 amino acids. Per the germline V gene, CDR1 is ENHRY and CDR2 is SYGVKD. Trimming took 7 bases from V and 4 from J; bases not matched to a gene: 8.

The chain joins TRBV19 to TRBJ1-6, with a possible D match to TRBD1 (5 bases). V lost 8 bases and J lost 7, with 12 bases in between. The CDR3 is 13 amino acids. CDR1 is LNHDA, CDR2 SQIVND, per germline (reference sequence). The CDR3 loop reads CASSGTENSPLHF. The CDR3 coding sequence is TGTGCCAGTTCCGGGACGGAAAATTCACCCCTCCACTTT. The whole variable domain, remainder taken from reference TRBV19 and TRBJ1-6, is DGGITQSPKYLFRKEGQNVTLSCEQNLNHDAMYWYRQDPGQGLRLIYYSQIVNDFQKGDIAEGYSVSREKKESFPLTVTSAQKNPTAFYLCASSGTENSPLHFGNGTRLTVT.

As regards this clone: One junction end disagrees with the germline gene, perhaps due to a read error. The gene calls are TRBV28 and TRBJ1-5, with 7 bases fitting TRBD1. CDR1 is MDHEN and CDR2 is SYDVKM in the germline V gene. The CDR3 totals 9 residues. CDR3 in DNA: TGTGCCAGCGGTCCGGGACAGTCTTTT. Translated, it gives CASGPGQSF.

The CDR3 sequence is CASSPRSNEQFF. The CDR3 nucleotides read TGTGCCAGCAGTCCGAGGAGTAATGAGCAGTTCTTC. J is TRBJ2-1 and V is TRBV6-5, with no clear D. Germline CDR1 and CDR2: MNHEY and SVGAGI. With 5 bases removed from V and 7 bases from J, the gap between germline ends came to 9 bases. The CDR3 has 12 amino acids.

The chain has TRBV18 and TRBJ2-3; D may be TRBD2 (6 bases). Germline V gene sequence: CDR1 KGHSH, CDR2 LQKENI. The germline V and J ends were trimmed by 1 base and 0 bases, with 11 bases remaining between them. This CDR3 comprises 16 residues. The CDR3: CASSPRVGGSTDTQYF. Written as DNA, the CDR3 is TGTGCCAGCTCACCACGGGTGGGGGGAAGCACAGATACGCAGTATTTT.

The chain carries TRBV6-5 and TRBJ2-3; 11 nucleotides agree with TRBD2. The trim removed 2 bases at V and 5 bases at J, leaving 6 bases unmatched. From germline, CDR1 is MNHEY and CDR2 SVGAGI. The CDR3 is made up of 16 amino acids. The CDR3 DNA sequence: TGTGCCAGCAGTTACGGGGTAGCGGGAGGGGAAGATACGCAGTATTTT. This translates into CASSYGVAGGEDTQYF.

J is TRBJ2-1 and V is TRBV15; 13 nucleotides match TRBD2. V trimming: 5 bases; J trimming: 2 bases; junction bases outside the gene matches: 18. The CDR3 contains 21 residues. Germline V CDR1 and CDR2: LNHNV, YYDKDF (reference sequence). The CDR3 nucleotides read TGTGCCACCAGCTCGGGTCCGGGACTAGCGGGACCTAAAACAACCTACAATGAGCAGTTCTTC. Translation gives CATSSGPGLAGPKTTYNEQFF.

This clone was seen a single time. This chain links TRBV5-1 with TRBJ2-2, with 7 nucleotides matching TRBD1. The CDR3 length is 15 residues. The germline V gene encodes CDR1 SGHRS and CDR2 YFSETQ. J lost 5 bases, V lost 4 bases, and 8 bases had no gene match. The CDR3 reads CASSRNRGTTGELFF. CDR3 bases: TGCGCCAGCAGCCGTAACAGGGGAACAACCGGGGAGCTGTTTTTT.

This clone was seen once. The chain recombines TRBV10-3 with TRBJ1-1, with D uncertain. The CDR3 has 15 amino acids. Trimming pared 0 bases from V and 1 base from J, leaving 9 bases between. The V gene's germline CDR1 is ENHRY and CDR2 SYGVKD. CDR3 loop: CAISESGWRNTEAFF. In DNA form, the CDR3 reads TGTGCCATCAGTGAGTCGGGGTGGAGGAACACTGAAGCTTTCTTT.

The genes are TRBV5-6 and TRBJ2-7; the D is unclear. The CDR3 loop spans 12 amino acids. The V gene lost 0 bases and the J gene lost 7 bases, with 8 bases spanning the gap. Germline values: CDR1 SGHDT, CDR2 YYEEEE. The CDR3 DNA sequence: TGTGCCAGCAGCTTGGCCCTGGGGGAGCAGTACTTC. It is translated as CASSLALGEQYF.

The CDR3 coding sequence is TGCGCCAGCAGCTTCGGAGGCAATGAGCAGTTCTTC. It yields the protein CASSFGGNEQFF. The V gene is TRBV5-1, the J gene TRBJ2-1; maybe TRBD2 (5 bases). This CDR3 spans 12 amino acids. The V and J ends lost 2 bases and 6 bases respectively, with 6 bases between them. Germline V lookup: CDR1 SGHRS, CDR2 YFSETQ.

This clone showed up just once. The chain links TRBV4-1 to TRBJ2-3, with TRBD1 as a possible D gene (6 bases). The CDR3 is made up of 16 amino acids. Germline-derived CDR1 and CDR2 are MGHRA and YSYEKL. Trimming removed 0 bases from V and 0 bases from J, with 10 bases in between. The CDR3 loop reads CASSQDHRDSTDTQYF. CDR3 nucleotides: TGCGCCAGCAGCCAAGATCACAGGGATAGCACAGATACGCAGTATTTT.

The CDR3 DNA reads as TGCGCCAGCCGACAGGGTTCGGAGATCACTGAAGCTTTCTTT. Translated, it gives CASRQGSEITEAFF. The chain employs TRBV5-1 and TRBJ1-1, with TRBD1 matching over 7 bases. J was trimmed by 4 bases and V by 7 bases; bases with no gene match: 10. CDR1 and CDR2 (germline): SGHRS, YFSETQ. CDR3 length: 14 amino acids.

This clone appeared a few times. The chain links TRBV2 to TRBJ2-1, with D perhaps TRBD1 (5 bases). Germline V gene lookup returns CDR1 SNHLY and CDR2 FYNNEI. The germline V and J ends were trimmed by 6 bases and 1 base, with 16 bases remaining between them. There are 16 residues in the CDR3. CDR3 region: CASRMDTQRSYNEQFF. CDR3 bases: TGTGCCAGCAGGATGGACACCCAAAGATCCTACAATGAGCAGTTCTTC.

The J gene is TRBJ1-5, the V gene TRBV30; possibly TRBD1 for D (6 bases). Germline values: CDR1 GTSNPN, CDR2 SVGIG (reference sequence). The CDR3 has 14 amino acids. Trimming cost V 0 bases and J 3 bases, with 9 bases left between them. Here the CDR3 reads CAWSVDSLNQPQHF. The CDR3, as DNA: TGTGCCTGGAGTGTGGACAGTCTCAATCAGCCCCAGCATTTT. The whole variable domain, remainder taken from reference TRBV30 and TRBJ1-5, is SQTIHQWPATLVQPVGSPLSLECTVEGTSNPNLYWYRQAAGRGLQLLFYSVGIGQISSEVPQNLSASRPQDRQFILSSKKLLLSDSGFYLCAWSVDSLNQPQHFGDGTRLSIL.

The J gene is TRBJ2-7, the V gene TRBV15, with a possible D match to TRBD1 (6 bases). V was clipped by 0 bases and J by 0 bases, with 6 bases between them. CDR1 and CDR2 (germline): LNHNV, YYDKDF (reference sequence). This CDR3 comprises 14 residues. CDR3 DNA: TGTGCCACCAGCAGAGAAGGGGGCTCCTACGAGCAGTACTTC. Amino acids: CATSREGGSYEQYF. Combining the CDR3 with reference TRBV15 and TRBJ2-7 gives the whole variable domain DAMVIQNPRYQVTQFGKPVTLSCSQTLNHNVMYWYQQKSSQAPKLLFHYYDKDFNNEADTPDNFQSRRPNTSFCFLDIRSPGLGDTAMYLCATSREGGSYEQYFGPGTRLTVT.

The chain's CDR3 is CASSPGDSRSGNTIYF. CDR3 sequence (DNA): TGTGCCAGCTCACCTGGGGACAGCCGCTCTGGAAACACCATATATTTT. The rearrangement uses TRBV18 and TRBJ1-3; 7 bases line up with TRBD1. The CDR3 runs to 16 residues. The V segment lost 3 bases and the J segment 0 bases; nucleotides outside the gene matches: 5. Germline V CDR1 and CDR2: KGHSH, LQKENI.

The chain carries TRBV15 and TRBJ2-7, with 9 bases matching TRBD2. The V segment lost 0 bases and the J segment 4 bases; nucleotides outside the gene matches: 7. CDR1 LNHNV and CDR2 YYDKDF come from the germline V gene (reference sequence). The CDR3 covers 16 residues. The CDR3 nucleotides read TGTGCCACCAGCAGAGATCGGGCGGGGGGGGCTTACGAGCAGTACTTC. It is translated as CATSRDRAGGAYEQYF.

The V and J genes are TRBV7-2 and TRBJ2-5; 14 bases agree with TRBD2. In germline, CDR1 is SGHTA, CDR2 FQGNSA. The CDR3 loop spans 16 amino acids. J gave up 4 bases and V 5 bases, and 6 bases lay outside the gene matches. CDR3 coding DNA: TGTGCCAGCAGCAGGGGACTAGCGGGAGCTGGAGAGACCCAGTACTTC. It translates to CASSRGLAGAGETQYF.